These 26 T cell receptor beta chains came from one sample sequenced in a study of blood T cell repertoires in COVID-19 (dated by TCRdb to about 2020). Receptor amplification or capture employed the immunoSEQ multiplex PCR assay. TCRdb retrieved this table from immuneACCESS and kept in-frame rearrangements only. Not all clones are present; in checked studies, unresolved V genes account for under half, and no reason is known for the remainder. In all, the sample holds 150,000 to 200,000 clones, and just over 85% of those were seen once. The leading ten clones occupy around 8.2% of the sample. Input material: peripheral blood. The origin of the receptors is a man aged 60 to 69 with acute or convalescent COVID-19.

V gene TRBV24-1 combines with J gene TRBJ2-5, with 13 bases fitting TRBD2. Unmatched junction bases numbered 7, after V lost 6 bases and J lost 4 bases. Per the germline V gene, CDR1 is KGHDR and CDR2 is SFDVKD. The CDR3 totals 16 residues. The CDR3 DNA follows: TGTGCCACCAGTACTAGCGGGAGGGCCCTCGGAGAGACCCAGTACTTC. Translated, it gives CATSTSGRALGETQYF.

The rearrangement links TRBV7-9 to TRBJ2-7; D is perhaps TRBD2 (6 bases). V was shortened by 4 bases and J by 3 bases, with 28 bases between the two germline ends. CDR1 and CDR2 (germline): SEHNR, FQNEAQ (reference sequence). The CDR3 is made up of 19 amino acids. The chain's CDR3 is CASSSSTDRQTTSYYEQYF. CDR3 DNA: TGTGCCAGCAGCTCCTCCACTGATAGACAGACTACTAGCTACTACGAGCAGTACTTC.

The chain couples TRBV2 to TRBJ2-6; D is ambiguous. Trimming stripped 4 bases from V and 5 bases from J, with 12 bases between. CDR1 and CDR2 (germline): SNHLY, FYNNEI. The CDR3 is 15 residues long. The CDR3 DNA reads TGTGCCAGCAGTGTAATCACTCCTAGGGCCAACGTCCTGACTTTC. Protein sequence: CASSVITPRANVLTF. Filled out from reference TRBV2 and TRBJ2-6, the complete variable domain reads EPEVTQTPSHQVTQMGQEVILRCVPISNHLYFYWYRQILGQKVEFLVSFYNNEISEKSEIFDDQFSVERPDGSNFTLKIRSTKLEDSAMYFCASSVITPRANVLTFGAGSRLTVL.

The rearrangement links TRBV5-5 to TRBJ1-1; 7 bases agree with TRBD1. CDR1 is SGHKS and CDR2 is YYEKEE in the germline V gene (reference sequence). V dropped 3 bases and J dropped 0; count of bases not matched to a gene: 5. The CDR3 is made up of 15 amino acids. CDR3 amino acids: CASSWGTAMNTEAFF. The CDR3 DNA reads TGTGCCAGCAGCTGGGGGACAGCTATGAACACTGAAGCTTTCTTT.

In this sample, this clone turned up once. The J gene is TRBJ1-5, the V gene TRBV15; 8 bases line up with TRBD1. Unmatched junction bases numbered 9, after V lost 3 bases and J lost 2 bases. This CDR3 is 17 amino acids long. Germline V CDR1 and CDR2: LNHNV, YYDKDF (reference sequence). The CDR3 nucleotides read TGTGCCACCAGCAGGGAGACAGGGGCCGGTGGCAATCAGCCCCAGCATTTT. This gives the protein CATSRETGAGGNQPQHF.

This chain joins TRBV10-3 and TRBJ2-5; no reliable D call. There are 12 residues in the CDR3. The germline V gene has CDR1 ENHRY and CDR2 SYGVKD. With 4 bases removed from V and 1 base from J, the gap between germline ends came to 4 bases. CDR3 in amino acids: CAISALQETQYF. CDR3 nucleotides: TGTGCCATCAGTGCTCTCCAAGAGACCCAGTACTTC.

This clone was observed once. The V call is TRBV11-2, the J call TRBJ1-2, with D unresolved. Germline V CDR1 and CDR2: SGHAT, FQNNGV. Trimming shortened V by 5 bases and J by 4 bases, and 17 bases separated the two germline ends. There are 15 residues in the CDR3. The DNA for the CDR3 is TGTGCCAGCAGCCAATCCCAGGTCCCCTCCTATGGCTACACCTTC. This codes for CASSQSQVPSYGYTF.

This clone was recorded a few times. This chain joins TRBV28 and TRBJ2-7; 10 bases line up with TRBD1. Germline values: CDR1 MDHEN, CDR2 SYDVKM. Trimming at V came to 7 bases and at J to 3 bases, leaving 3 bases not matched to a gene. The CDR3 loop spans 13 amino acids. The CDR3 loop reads CASTRTGGYEQYF. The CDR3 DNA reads TGTGCCAGCACCCGGACAGGGGGCTACGAGCAGTACTTC.

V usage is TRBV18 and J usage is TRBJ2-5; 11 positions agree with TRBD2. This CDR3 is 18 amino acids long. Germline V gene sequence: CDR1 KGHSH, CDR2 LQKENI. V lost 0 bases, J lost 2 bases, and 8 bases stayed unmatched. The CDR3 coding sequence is TGTGCCAGCTCACCACCGCTGGGGACTAGCGGCACTCAAGAGACCCAGTACTTC. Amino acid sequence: CASSPPLGTSGTQETQYF.

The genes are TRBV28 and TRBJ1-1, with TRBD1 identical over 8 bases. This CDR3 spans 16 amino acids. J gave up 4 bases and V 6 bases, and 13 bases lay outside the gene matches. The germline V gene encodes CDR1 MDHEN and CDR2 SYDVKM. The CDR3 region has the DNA TGTGCCAGCAGCAGCGCACCGGGACAGGAGTCCACTGAAGCTTTCTTT. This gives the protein CASSSAPGQESTEAFF. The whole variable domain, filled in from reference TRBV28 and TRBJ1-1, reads DVKVTQSSRYLVKRTGEKVFLECVQDMDHENMFWYRQDPGLGLRLIYFSYDVKMKEKGDIPEGYSVSREKKERFSLILESASTNQTSMYLCASSSAPGQESTEAFFGQGTRLTVV.

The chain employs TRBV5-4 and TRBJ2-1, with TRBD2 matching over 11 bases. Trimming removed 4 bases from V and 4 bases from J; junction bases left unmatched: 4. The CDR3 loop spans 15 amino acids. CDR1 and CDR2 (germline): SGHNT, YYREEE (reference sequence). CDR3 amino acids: CASSIRLAGYNEQFF. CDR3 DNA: TGTGCCAGCAGCATTAGACTAGCGGGGTACAATGAGCAGTTCTTC. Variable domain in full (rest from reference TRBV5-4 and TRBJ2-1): ETGVTQSPTHLIKTRGQQVTLRCSSQSGHNTVSWYQQALGQGPQFIFQYYREEENGRGNFPPRFSGLQFPNYSSELNVNALELDDSALYLCASSIRLAGYNEQFFGPGTRLTVL.

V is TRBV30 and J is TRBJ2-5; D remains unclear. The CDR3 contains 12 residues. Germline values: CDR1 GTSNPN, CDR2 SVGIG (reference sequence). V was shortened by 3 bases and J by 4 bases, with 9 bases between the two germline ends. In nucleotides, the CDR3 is TGTGCCTGGAGCGACTCAAGAGAGACCCAGTACTTC. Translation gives CAWSDSRETQYF.

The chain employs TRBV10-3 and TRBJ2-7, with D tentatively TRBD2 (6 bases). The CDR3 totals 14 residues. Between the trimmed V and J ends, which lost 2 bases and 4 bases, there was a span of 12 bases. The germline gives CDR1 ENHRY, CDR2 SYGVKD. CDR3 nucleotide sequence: TGTGCCATCAGTGAGGGTGGTAGCGGTTACGAGCAGTACTTC. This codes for CAISEGGSGYEQYF.

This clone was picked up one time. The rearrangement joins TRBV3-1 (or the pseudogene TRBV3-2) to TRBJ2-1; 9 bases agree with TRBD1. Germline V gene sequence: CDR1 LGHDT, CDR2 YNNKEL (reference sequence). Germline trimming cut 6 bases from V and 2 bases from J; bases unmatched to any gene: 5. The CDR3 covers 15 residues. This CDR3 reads CASSGDRDPYNEQFF. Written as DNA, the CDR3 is TGTGCCAGCAGTGGGGACAGGGACCCCTACAATGAGCAGTTCTTC.

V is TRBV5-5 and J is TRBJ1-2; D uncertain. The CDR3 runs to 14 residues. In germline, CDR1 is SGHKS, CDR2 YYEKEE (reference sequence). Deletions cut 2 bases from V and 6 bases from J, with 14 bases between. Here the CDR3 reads CASSLNPWSDGYTF. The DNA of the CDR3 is TGTGCCAGCAGCTTAAACCCTTGGAGCGATGGCTACACCTTC.

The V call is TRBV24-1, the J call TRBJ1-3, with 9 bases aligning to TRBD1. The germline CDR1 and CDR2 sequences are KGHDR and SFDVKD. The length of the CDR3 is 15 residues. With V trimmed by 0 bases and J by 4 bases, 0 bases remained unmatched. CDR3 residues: CATSDLGQGGNTIYF. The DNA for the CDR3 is TGTGCCACCAGTGATTTGGGACAGGGGGGAAACACCATATATTTT.

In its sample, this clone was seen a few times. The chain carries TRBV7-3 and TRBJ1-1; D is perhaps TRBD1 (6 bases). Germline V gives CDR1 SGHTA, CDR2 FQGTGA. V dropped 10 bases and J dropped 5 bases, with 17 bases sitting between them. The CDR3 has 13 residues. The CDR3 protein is CATASQGGTEAFF. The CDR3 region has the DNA TGTGCCACCGCTTCACAGGGTGGTACTGAAGCTTTCTTT.

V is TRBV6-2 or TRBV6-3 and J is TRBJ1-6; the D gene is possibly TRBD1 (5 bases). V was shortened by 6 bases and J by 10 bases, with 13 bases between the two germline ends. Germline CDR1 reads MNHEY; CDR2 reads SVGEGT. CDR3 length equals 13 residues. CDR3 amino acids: CASSASRGSPLHF. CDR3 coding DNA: TGTGCCAGCAGCGCCTCCCGGGGGTCACCCCTCCACTTT.

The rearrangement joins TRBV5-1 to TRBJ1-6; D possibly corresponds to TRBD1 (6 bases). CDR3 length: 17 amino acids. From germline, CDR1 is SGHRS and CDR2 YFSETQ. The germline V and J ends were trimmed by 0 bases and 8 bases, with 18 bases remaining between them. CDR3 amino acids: CASSLAKIKGGDSPLHF. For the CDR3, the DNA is TGCGCCAGCAGCTTGGCTAAGATCAAAGGGGGAGATTCACCCCTCCACTTT.

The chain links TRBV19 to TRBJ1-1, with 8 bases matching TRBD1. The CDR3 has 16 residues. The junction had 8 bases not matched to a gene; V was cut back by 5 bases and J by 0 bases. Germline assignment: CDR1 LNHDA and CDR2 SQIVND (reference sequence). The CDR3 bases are TGTGCCAGTAGTGAGACAGGGGCGGCGATGAACACTGAAGCTTTCTTT. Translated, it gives CASSETGAAMNTEAFF.

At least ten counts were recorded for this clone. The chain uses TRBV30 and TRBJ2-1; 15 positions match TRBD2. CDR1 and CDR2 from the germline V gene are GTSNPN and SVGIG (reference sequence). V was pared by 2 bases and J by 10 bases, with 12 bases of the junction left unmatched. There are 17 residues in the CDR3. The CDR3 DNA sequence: TGTGCCTGGAGTCGCCGGACTAGCGGGAGGGCCCCCAAAGAGCAGTTCTTC. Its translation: CAWSRRTSGRAPKEQFF. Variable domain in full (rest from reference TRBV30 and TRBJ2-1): SQTIHQWPATLVQPVGSPLSLECTVEGTSNPNLYWYRQAAGRGLQLLFYSVGIGQISSEVPQNLSASRPQDRQFILSSKKLLLSDSGFYLCAWSRRTSGRAPKEQFFGPGTRLTVL.

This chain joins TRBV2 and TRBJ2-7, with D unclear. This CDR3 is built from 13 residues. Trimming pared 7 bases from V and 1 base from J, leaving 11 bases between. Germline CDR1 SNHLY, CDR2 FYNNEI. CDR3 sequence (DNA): TGTGCCAGCACCCCGGGTTCTTCCTACGAGCAGTACTTC. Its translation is CASTPGSSYEQYF.

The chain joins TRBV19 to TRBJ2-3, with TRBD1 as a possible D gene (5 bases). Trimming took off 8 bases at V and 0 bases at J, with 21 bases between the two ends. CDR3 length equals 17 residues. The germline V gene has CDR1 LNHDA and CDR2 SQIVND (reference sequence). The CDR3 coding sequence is TGTGCCAGTCCGCACCCCTTAGACAGCCTAAGCACAGATACGCAGTATTTT. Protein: CASPHPLDSLSTDTQYF. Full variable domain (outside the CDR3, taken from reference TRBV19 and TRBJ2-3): DGGITQSPKYLFRKEGQNVTLSCEQNLNHDAMYWYRQDPGQGLRLIYYSQIVNDFQKGDIAEGYSVSREKKESFPLTVTSAQKNPTAFYLCASPHPLDSLSTDTQYFGPGTRLTVL.

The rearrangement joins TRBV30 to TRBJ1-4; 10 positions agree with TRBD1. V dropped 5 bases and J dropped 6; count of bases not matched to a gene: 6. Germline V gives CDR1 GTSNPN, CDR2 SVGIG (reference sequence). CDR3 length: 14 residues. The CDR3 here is CAWGPGQGYEKLFF. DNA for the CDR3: TGTGCCTGGGGACCGGGACAGGGGTATGAAAAACTGTTTTTT.

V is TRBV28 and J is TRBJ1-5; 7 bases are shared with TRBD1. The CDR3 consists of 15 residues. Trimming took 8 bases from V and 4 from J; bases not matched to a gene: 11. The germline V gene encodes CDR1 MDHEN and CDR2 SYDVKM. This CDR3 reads CASVEGRGRNQPQHF. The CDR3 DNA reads TGTGCCAGCGTCGAGGGAAGGGGGCGAAATCAGCCCCAGCATTTT.

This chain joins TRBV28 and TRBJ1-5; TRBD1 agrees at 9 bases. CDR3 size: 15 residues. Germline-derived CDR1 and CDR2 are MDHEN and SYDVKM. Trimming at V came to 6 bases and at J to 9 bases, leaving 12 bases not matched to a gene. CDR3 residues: CASSINRGRIRPQHF. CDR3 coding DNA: TGTGCCAGCAGCATAAACAGGGGGCGAATCCGGCCCCAGCATTTT. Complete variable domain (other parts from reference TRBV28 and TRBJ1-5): DVKVTQSSRYLVKRTGEKVFLECVQDMDHENMFWYRQDPGLGLRLIYFSYDVKMKEKGDIPEGYSVSREKKERFSLILESASTNQTSMYLCASSINRGRIRPQHFGDGTRLSIL.